Following are 21 T cell receptor beta chains from one sample sequenced in a study of blood T cell repertoires in COVID-19. The repertoire was sequenced with immunoSEQ multiplex PCR; TCRdb's copy has only in-frame clones and lacks some. The sample records approximately 150,000 clones, more than 85% being singletons. Sequenced input: peripheral blood. These receptor sequences come from a woman older than 75 with COVID-19, enrolled during active disease.

V gene TRBV5-1 combines with J gene TRBJ1-1; D is perhaps TRBD1 (6 bases). The germline V gene has CDR1 SGHRS and CDR2 YFSETQ. The V end was cut by 4 bases, the J end by 4 bases, with 14 bases between. The CDR3 spans 14 residues. CDR3 loop: CASSETGLRTEAFF. The CDR3 region has the DNA TGCGCCAGCAGCGAGACAGGTCTTCGCACTGAAGCTTTCTTT.

The rearrangement joins TRBV5-4 to TRBJ2-7; 7 bases fit TRBD2. CDR1 is SGHNT, CDR2 YYREEE, per germline (reference sequence). The CDR3 extends over 17 amino acids. Trimming cost V 4 bases and J 0 bases; bases outside gene matches: 13. The CDR3 region has the DNA TGTGCCAGCAGCCGCGGGAGCCAGGCGCTACTCTCCTACGAGCAGTACTTC. Translated, it gives CASSRGSQALLSYEQYF.

The J gene is TRBJ1-1, the V gene TRBV18, with no clear D. V was clipped by 6 bases and J by 1 base, with 18 bases between them. The CDR3 runs to 16 residues. Germline lookup yields CDR1 KGHSH and CDR2 LQKENI. The chain's CDR3 is CASSPNQVSGNTEAFF. Written as DNA, the CDR3 is TGTGCCAGCTCCCCAAACCAGGTTTCTGGGAACACTGAAGCTTTCTTT. The full variable domain, with the rest looked up from reference TRBV18 and TRBJ1-1, is NAGVMQNPRHLVRRRGQEARLRCSPMKGHSHVYWYRQLPEEGLKFMVYLQKENIIDESGMPKERFSAEFPKEGPSILRIQQVVRGDSAAYFCASSPNQVSGNTEAFFGQGTRLTVV.

The chain carries TRBV19 and TRBJ1-4, with D perhaps TRBD1 (5 bases). The V end lost 6 bases, the J end lost 8 bases, and 19 bases lay between the germline ends. The CDR3 has 15 residues. Germline V gene sequence: CDR1 LNHDA, CDR2 SQIVND (reference sequence). In DNA, the CDR3 is TGTGCCAGTAGGGCAGGGAGGCTGGGGAAGGAAAAACTGTTTTTT. It translates to CASRAGRLGKEKLFF.

This chain joins TRBV19 and TRBJ2-7; 15 bases are a match to TRBD2. This CDR3 region has 21 residues. CDR1 is LNHDA, CDR2 SQIVND, per germline (reference sequence). The trim removed 5 bases at V and 4 bases at J, leaving 21 bases unmatched. Here the CDR3 DNA reads TGTGCCAGTAGTCCCCAGGGTCGGCGGACCGGGACTAGCGGGAGGCTATACGAGCAGTACTTC. Translated: CASSPQGRRTGTSGRLYEQYF.

This chain links TRBV6-6 with TRBJ2-6; D is perhaps TRBD1 (5 bases). Germline V gene data show CDR1 as MNHNY and CDR2 as SVGAGI (reference sequence). CDR3 length: 15 amino acids. Trimming removed 6 bases from V and 0 bases from J, with 9 bases in between. CDR3 in amino acids: CASSRTGSGANVLTF. The CDR3 region has the DNA TGTGCCAGCAGCCGAACAGGCTCTGGGGCCAACGTCCTGACTTTC.

The chain has TRBV27 and TRBJ1-2; a weak D match, TRBD1 (5 bases). Trimming shortened V by 1 base and J by 6 bases, and 9 bases separated the two germline ends. Germline CDR1 is MNHEY and CDR2 is SMNVEV (reference sequence). CDR3 length: 13 amino acids. CDR3 sequence reads: CASSLYRSDGYTF. CDR3 DNA: TGTGCCAGCAGTTTATACAGGTCCGATGGCTACACCTTC.

This clone was seen a handful of times. The V gene is TRBV27, the J gene TRBJ1-2; TRBD1 agrees at 9 bases. V gave up 0 bases and J gave up 2 bases; unmatched junction bases: 4. The CDR3 sequence is 16 residues long. Germline V gene lookup returns CDR1 MNHEY and CDR2 SMNVEV (reference sequence). The CDR3 nucleotides are TGTGCCAGCAGTTTATCGGTACAGGGGGCAAACTATGGCTACACCTTC. It specifies CASSLSVQGANYGYTF.

The chain recombines TRBV7-9 with TRBJ1-1; perhaps TRBD1 as D (6 bases). Trimming cost V 3 bases and J 14 bases, with 13 bases left between them. The CDR3 contains 11 residues. Germline CDR1 SEHNR, CDR2 FQNEAQ (reference sequence). The CDR3 sequence is CASSLGQGLFF. CDR3 DNA: TGTGCCAGCAGCTTGGGGCAGGGGTTATTCTTT. The full variable domain, rest sourced from reference TRBV7-9 and TRBJ1-1, is DTGVSQNPRHKITKRGQNVTFRCDPISEHNRLYWYRQTLGQGPEFLTYFQNEAQLEKSRLLSDRFSAERPKGSFSTLEIQRTEQGDSAMYLCASSLGQGLFFGQGTRLTVV.

This sequence joins TRBV25-1 and TRBJ1-2; D remains unclear. The CDR3 has 12 amino acids. Germline V gene data show CDR1 as MGHDK and CDR2 as SYGVNS. The V end was cut by 1 base, the J end by 4 bases, with 4 bases between. In DNA, the CDR3 is TGTGCCAGCAGTGAATTCAGCTATGGCTACACCTTC. Protein sequence: CASSEFSYGYTF.

This clone has only one observation. The V gene is TRBV11-1, the J gene TRBJ1-4; 7 nucleotides line up with TRBD1. CDR1 is SGHAT and CDR2 is FQDESV in the germline V gene (reference sequence). The CDR3 length is 14 residues. J was trimmed by 7 bases and V by 4 bases; bases with no gene match: 6. CDR3 sequence (DNA): TGTGCCAGCAGCTCTTCGACAGGGCTTGAAAAACTGTTTTTT. Its protein is CASSSSTGLEKLFF.

The chain combines TRBV10-3 with TRBJ1-1, with D unresolved. CDR1 and CDR2 (germline): ENHRY, SYGVKD. CDR3 size: 12 residues. V was clipped by 6 bases and J by 2 bases, with 7 bases between them. This CDR3 is CAIRTLNTEAFF. DNA for the CDR3: TGTGCCATCAGGACACTTAACACTGAAGCTTTCTTT.

The chain joins TRBV7-2 to TRBJ2-1; 12 bases line up with TRBD2. The V and J ends lost 5 bases and 9 bases, in that order; junction bases with no gene match: 8. Germline CDR1 SGHTA, CDR2 FQGNSA. This CDR3 spans 15 amino acids. The CDR3 is CASSQRTSGIGEQFF. The DNA for the CDR3 is TGTGCCAGCAGCCAACGGACTAGCGGGATCGGTGAGCAGTTCTTC.

V is TRBV28 and J is TRBJ1-1; D remains unclear. Trimming took off 6 bases at V and 0 bases at J, with 14 bases between the two ends. Germline V CDR1 and CDR2: MDHEN, SYDVKM. The CDR3 loop spans 15 amino acids. CDR3 sequence (DNA): TGTGCCAGCAGCTTAACAAGCAGGATGAACACTGAAGCTTTCTTT. Translated: CASSLTSRMNTEAFF.

The rearrangement links TRBV7-2 to TRBJ1-5; tentative D call: TRBD1 (6 bases). Per germline, CDR1 SGHTA and CDR2 FQGNSA. V lost 0 bases and J lost 6, with 15 bases in between. The CDR3 spans 16 residues. The CDR3 region has the DNA TGTGCCAGCAGCTTAGCCCCGGGGGGCGTAGGTCAGCCCCAGCATTTT. Its protein product is CASSLAPGGVGQPQHF.

The CDR3 DNA reads TGTGCCAGCAGCGTATCGGGACAGGAATTTCAGCCCCAGCATTTT. Translated: CASSVSGQEFQPQHF. The gene calls are TRBV9 and TRBJ1-5, with 8 bases identical to TRBD1. Germline loops: CDR1 SGDLS, CDR2 YYNGEE. The trim removed 1 base at V and 6 bases at J, leaving 6 bases unmatched. The CDR3 spans 15 residues.

The V and J genes are TRBV19 and TRBJ2-4; TRBD1 might be the D (6 bases). CDR3 size: 14 residues. With 3 bases removed from V and 5 bases from J, the gap between germline ends came to 11 bases. Per germline, CDR1 LNHDA and CDR2 SQIVND (reference sequence). The CDR3 DNA is TGTGCCAGTAGTATGGGGGCCGAAGAAAACATTCAGTACTTC. This encodes CASSMGAEENIQYF.

The rearrangement links TRBV28 to TRBJ2-1; 8 bases are a match to TRBD2. CDR1 is MDHEN, CDR2 SYDVKM, per germline. The CDR3 covers 15 residues. V lost 5 bases to trimming and J lost 7 bases; unmatched junction nucleotides: 10. CDR3 sequence: CASSPLAGGKNEQFF. The CDR3 DNA reads TGTGCCAGCAGTCCCCTAGCGGGCGGTAAGAATGAGCAGTTCTTC.

This chain joins TRBV7-9 and TRBJ2-5, with D perhaps TRBD1 (7 bases). The CDR3 totals 15 residues. Trimming took off 5 bases at V and 1 base at J, with 14 bases between the two ends. Germline loops: CDR1 SEHNR, CDR2 FQNEAQ (reference sequence). CDR3 protein: CASSPPGGLQETQYF. CDR3 sequence (DNA): TGTGCCAGCAGCCCTCCAGGGGGGCTCCAAGAGACCCAGTACTTC.

V is TRBV9 and J is TRBJ2-5; D gene unclear. V gave up 3 bases and J gave up 7 bases, with 13 bases separating them. CDR3 length equals 13 residues. CDR1 and CDR2 (germline): SGDLS, YYNGEE. For the CDR3, the DNA is TGTGCCAGCAGCGCGGTAGATTCGGGGACCCAGTACTTC. It encodes CASSAVDSGTQYF.

Only one count was recorded for this clone. V is TRBV18 and J is TRBJ1-2; 7 bases are a match to TRBD1. The V gene end was trimmed by 4 bases and the J gene end by 3 bases; junction bases not matched to a gene: 8. The CDR3 is made up of 15 amino acids. The germline V gene encodes CDR1 KGHSH and CDR2 LQKENI. CDR3 protein: CASSREEGADYGYTF. The CDR3 DNA reads as TGTGCCAGCTCACGAGAGGAGGGGGCAGACTATGGCTACACCTTC.